This T cell receptor (beta chain) derives from a study of shared clonotypes between healthy human individuals. Study results and limitations: It was anticipated that sequencing depth would influence how many clonotypes donors shared.

As to this clone: The target antigen is unknown.

The V and J ends lost 6 bases and 7 bases respectively, with 12 bases between them. Germline V gives CDR1 MDHEN, CDR2 SYDVKM. The CDR3 totals 13 residues. Data came from immunoSEQ multiplex PCR; TCRdb stores just in-frame clones and leaves some out. This table holds millions of clones, 85% to 95% found once. The TCR sequence derives from a man aged 18 to 35 in good health. The rearrangement links TRBV28 to TRBJ1-4; D call uncertain. The sequenced sample consisted of naive CD4+ T cells sorted from blood. Subset denoted: CD45RA+ positively selected. For the CDR3, the DNA is TGTGCCAGCAGGGGCGGGTGGGGTGAAAAACTGTTTTTT. It specifies CASRGGWGEKLFF.